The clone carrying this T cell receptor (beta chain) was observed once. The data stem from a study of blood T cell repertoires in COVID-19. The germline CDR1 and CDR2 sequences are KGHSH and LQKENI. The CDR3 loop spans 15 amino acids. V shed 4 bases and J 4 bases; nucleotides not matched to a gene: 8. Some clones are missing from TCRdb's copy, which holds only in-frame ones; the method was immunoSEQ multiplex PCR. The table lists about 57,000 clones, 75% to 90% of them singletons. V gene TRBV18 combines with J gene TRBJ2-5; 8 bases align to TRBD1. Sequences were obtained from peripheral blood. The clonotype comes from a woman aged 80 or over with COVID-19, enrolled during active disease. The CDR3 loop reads CASSRGQGLVETQYF. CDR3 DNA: TGTGCCAGCTCACGCGGACAGGGTTTAGTAGAGACCCAGTACTTC.